Listed below are T cell receptor beta chains from one sample, sequenced in a study of Ad26.COV2.S vaccination and SARS-CoV-2 variants. The repertoire was sequenced with immunoSEQ multiplex PCR; TCRdb's copy has only in-frame clones and lacks some. Of hundreds of thousands of clones in the sample, 75% to 90% are singletons; the top ten hold about 4.6%. Sample: peripheral blood, taken in a trial of Ad26.COV2.S vaccine versus placebo. These receptors came from a person between 18 and 65 years old who received the Ad26.COV2.S COVID-19 vaccine or a placebo. The CDR3 runs from the conserved cysteine through the conserved F or W. D genes are given only for firm matches. Clone size is given for some rows only: seen once, a few or many times, or a class if the clone is expanded.

v_call	clone_size	j_call	d_call	cdr3_nt	cdr3_aa
TRBV20-1	-	TRBJ1-2	-	TGCAGTGCTAGTAATGTGGCAGCCTATGGCTACACCTTC	CSASNVAAYGYTF
TRBV9	-	TRBJ2-7	TRBD2	TGTGCCAGCAGCGTAGGGTTGGGGGGGACCTACGAGCAGTACTTC	CASSVGLGGTYEQYF
TRBV4-3	-	TRBJ1-6	TRBD1	TGCGCCAGCAGCCAAGATTTAAGGGACAGACTCCTATCCTCCTATAATTCACCCCTCCACTTT	CASSQDLRDRLLSSYNSPLHF
TRBV19	-	TRBJ1-1	-	TGTGCCAGTAGTCTGGGACTTTCTGAAGCTTTCTTT	CASSLGLSEAFF
TRBV28	-	TRBJ1-2	TRBD1	TGTGCCAGCAGCCCGACAGGGTTTGCTTATGGCTACACCTTC	CASSPTGFAYGYTF
TRBV15	-	TRBJ1-4	-	TGTGCCACCAGCAGAGTAGGTGAAAAACTGTTTTTT	CATSRVGEKLFF
TRBV18	-	TRBJ1-2	-	TGTGCCAGCTCACCATTTAGGGAACTGGGCTATGGCTACACCTTC	CASSPFRELGYGYTF
TRBV6-5	once	TRBJ1-5	TRBD1	TGTGCCAGCAGGCCCCGGACAGGGGGCAATCAGCCCCAGCATTTT	CASRPRTGGNQPQHF
TRBV7-9	once	TRBJ1-1	-	TGTGCCAGCAGCTTCCAAGTTGAGAACACTGAAGCTTTCTTT	CASSFQVENTEAFF
TRBV19	-	TRBJ1-4	-	TGTGCCAGTAGTATTTCGGGGGGCGTTGAAAAACTGTTTTTT	CASSISGGVEKLFF
TRBV27	-	TRBJ2-1	TRBD1	TGTGCCAGCAGTTTCGGGACAGGGGCCAATGAGCAGTTCTTC	CASSFGTGANEQFF
TRBV11-3	once	TRBJ2-2	TRBD2	TGTGCCAGCAGCTTAAGCGGGGGGACCGGGGAGCTGTTTTTT	CASSLSGGTGELFF
TRBV5-1	-	TRBJ2-1	-	TGCGCCAGCAGCTTGGCCACGGAGACTTACAATGAGCAGTTCTTC	CASSLATETYNEQFF
TRBV3-1/TRBV3-2	-	TRBJ1-4	TRBD1	TGTGCCAGCAGCTCGGGACAGGGGTATGAAAAACTGTTTTTT	CASSSGQGYEKLFF
TRBV5-1	-	TRBJ1-4	-	TGCGCCAGCAGCTTGGACGGGGCTACAGGGATTAATGAAAAACTGTTTTTT	CASSLDGATGINEKLFF
TRBV27	-	TRBJ2-7	TRBD2	TGTGCCAGCAGTTTAAGGGGTGAACCGGGACTAGCGGGAGTTTACGAGCAGTACTTC	CASSLRGEPGLAGVYEQYF
TRBV5-1	-	TRBJ2-5	-	TGCGCCAGCAGCTTTCGGGGGCAGACCCAGTACTTC	CASSFRGQTQYF
TRBV28	-	TRBJ2-7	-	TGTGCCAGCAGTTTTACGACAGGGAGGAACTACGAGCAGTACTTC	CASSFTTGRNYEQYF
TRBV12-3/TRBV12-4	-	TRBJ1-1	-	TGTGCCAGCAGACTCGAAGGGGGGGCTTTCTTT	CASRLEGGAFF
TRBV3-1/TRBV3-2	-	TRBJ1-5	-	TGTGCCAGCAGCCAAGATTGGCGTCAGCCCCAGCATTTT	CASSQDWRQPQHF
TRBV5-1	-	TRBJ2-2	-	TGCGCCAGCGGGACGGTGCTGAACACCGGGGAGCTGTTTTTT	CASGTVLNTGELFF
TRBV9	-	TRBJ2-2	-	TGTGCCAGCAGCGTAGGTCTAGCTGGGAACACCGGGGAGCTGTTTTTT	CASSVGLAGNTGELFF
TRBV5-1	-	TRBJ2-5	TRBD1	TGCGCCAGCTCCTTCCTGGGACAGGGGCAAGAGACCCAGTACTTC	CASSFLGQGQETQYF
TRBV6-2/TRBV6-3	-	TRBJ2-4	-	TGTGCCAGCAGTCCCTCGGTTTGGCGCGGACTAGCCAAAAACATTCAGTACTTC	CASSPSVWRGLAKNIQYF
TRBV18	-	TRBJ2-5	-	TGTGCCAGCTCACCACCCTCCCCCAGGGAAGGTGCCCAGTACTTC	CASSPPSPREGAQYF
TRBV16	-	TRBJ1-1	-	TGTGCCAGCAGCCTTAACCAGAGGGCGCCTTACATGAACACTGAAGCTTTCTTT	CASSLNQRAPYMNTEAFF
TRBV6-1	-	TRBJ1-2	-	TGTGCCAGCAGTGAAGCCCCAGGAGGGTCCTATGGCTACACCTTC	CASSEAPGGSYGYTF
TRBV3-1/TRBV3-2	-	TRBJ2-5	-	TGTGCCAGCAGCCGCACCCGGACAAATCAAGAGACCCAGTACTTC	CASSRTRTNQETQYF